This T cell receptor (beta chain) was sequenced in a study of control samples from healthy donors and cancer patients. Produced via immunoSEQ multiplex PCR; TCRdb's table is partial and in-frame only. The data hold approximately 160,000 clones, with around 94% observed a single time. This clone was recorded once. Sequenced input: blood. The receptor's source is a woman aged 18-29 years in good health.

The CDR3 sequence: CASSLARRNLYSNQPQHF. The DNA of the CDR3 is TGTGCCAGCAGTTTGGCCAGGCGAAATCTTTATAGCAATCAGCCCCAGCATTTT. The V call is TRBV28, the J call TRBJ1-5; D unclear. The V and J ends lost 3 bases and 0 bases respectively, with 18 bases between them. CDR1 and CDR2 (germline): MDHEN, SYDVKM. This CDR3 contains 18 residues.